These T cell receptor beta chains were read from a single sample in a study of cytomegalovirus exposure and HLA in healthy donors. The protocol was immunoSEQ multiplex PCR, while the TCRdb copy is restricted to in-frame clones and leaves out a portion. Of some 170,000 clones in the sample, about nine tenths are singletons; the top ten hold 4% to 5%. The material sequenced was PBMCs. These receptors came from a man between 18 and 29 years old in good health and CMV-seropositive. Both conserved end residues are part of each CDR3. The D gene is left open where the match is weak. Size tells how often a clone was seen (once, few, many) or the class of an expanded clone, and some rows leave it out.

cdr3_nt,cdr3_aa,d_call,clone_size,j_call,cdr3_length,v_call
TGTGCCAGCAGTTACTCGTACGACAGGGGGTACGAGCAGTACTTC,CASSYSYDRGYEQYF,TRBD1,NA,TRBJ2-7,15,TRBV6-5
TGCGCCAGCAGCTCTACGAGGACAGGGGGCTACGAGACCCAGTACTTC,CASSSTRTGGYETQYF,TRBD1,NA,TRBJ2-5,16,TRBV4-1
TGTGCCAGCAGCCAAGGGGGGGGGAGAGACTCTGGAAACACCATATATTTT,CASSQGGGRDSGNTIYF,NA,NA,TRBJ1-3,17,TRBV4-2
TGCGCCAGCAGCTTAGGACTAGCCCGCAGTTACAATGAGCAGTTCTTC,CASSLGLARSYNEQFF,TRBD2,few,TRBJ2-1,16,TRBV5-1
TGTGCCAGCAGCGTAGACGGGAGAGGGTACAATGAGCAGTTCTTC,CASSVDGRGYNEQFF,NA,NA,TRBJ2-1,15,TRBV9
TGCGCCAGCAGCCATCAAGTGGTAACTAGCGGGAGAATCAATGAGCAGTTCTTC,CASSHQVVTSGRINEQFF,TRBD2,NA,TRBJ2-1,18,TRBV4-1
TGTGCCAGCAGTGAGAGACAGGGACTGCTTGGGGGCAATCAGCCCCAGCATTTT,CASSERQGLLGGNQPQHF,TRBD1,NA,TRBJ1-5,18,TRBV6-1
TGTGCCAGCAGTCGGGCAGACAGGGTGAACACTGAAGCTTTCTTT,CASSRADRVNTEAFF,TRBD1,NA,TRBJ1-1,15,TRBV27
TGCGCCAGCAGCTTGGCCCTGGGACAGGGGACCACAGATACGCAGTATTTT,CASSLALGQGTTDTQYF,TRBD1,NA,TRBJ2-3,17,TRBV5-1
TGTGCCAGTAGTACCCGACAGAACACCGGGGAGCTGTTTTTT,CASSTRQNTGELFF,NA,NA,TRBJ2-2,14,TRBV19
TGTGCCAGCAGTGAAAGGACTAGCGGGAGCTACGAGCAGTACTTC,CASSERTSGSYEQYF,TRBD2,once,TRBJ2-7,15,TRBV6-1
TGTGCCAGCAGCTTACGGGAGGGCGGCTACGAGCAGTACTTC,CASSLREGGYEQYF,TRBD2,NA,TRBJ2-7,14,TRBV7-2
TGTGCCAGCTCACCGCTCAGCGGGGGGAACACCGGGGAGCTGTTTTTT,CASSPLSGGNTGELFF,TRBD2,NA,TRBJ2-2,16,TRBV18
TGTGCCACCAGCAGAGATATGGGGACGAAGACAGGGGGAATCTACGAGCAGTACTTC,CATSRDMGTKTGGIYEQYF,TRBD1,NA,TRBJ2-7,19,TRBV15
TGTGCCAGTAGTATGGGTGGGACTAGCGGAGGGGGGGAGCAGTTCTTC,CASSMGGTSGGGEQFF,TRBD2,few,TRBJ2-1,16,TRBV19
TGTGCCAGCACCGAGGACAGGATTAACATTCAGTACTTC,CASTEDRINIQYF,TRBD1,NA,TRBJ2-4,13,TRBV2
TGCGCCAGCAGCCCCCTTGGAGTCTACGAGCAGTACTTC,CASSPLGVYEQYF,NA,NA,TRBJ2-7,13,TRBV5-1
TGTGCCAGCAGTGAATTCCGAGATGGCTACACCTTC,CASSEFRDGYTF,NA,few,TRBJ1-2,12,TRBV6-1
TGTGCCAGCAGCTTAGATACAGGCGAGCAGTACTTC,CASSLDTGEQYF,NA,NA,TRBJ2-7,12,TRBV7-6
TGTGCCAGCAGTTTACAGGGGGCTAATGAAAAACTGTTTTTT,CASSLQGANEKLFF,TRBD1,NA,TRBJ1-4,14,TRBV28
TGCGCCAGCAGCTTGGGTACCGAACAAACAGGATTCTACGAGCAGTACTTC,CASSLGTEQTGFYEQYF,NA,NA,TRBJ2-7,17,TRBV5-1
TGTGCCAGTAGCCAGGGTGATGAGCAGTTCTTC,CASSQGDEQFF,NA,NA,TRBJ2-1,11,TRBV19
TGTGCCAGCTCACCAGCGGCAACGGGGAATGAGCAGTTCTTC,CASSPAATGNEQFF,NA,NA,TRBJ2-1,14,TRBV18
TGTGCCAGCAGCTTTTCGGGAGCGAGCTCCTACGAGCAGTACTTC,CASSFSGASSYEQYF,NA,once,TRBJ2-7,15,TRBV5-4
TGTGCCATCCTCCTCGAGGGCGGACCAGATACGCAGTATTTT,CAILLEGGPDTQYF,NA,NA,TRBJ2-3,14,TRBV7-9
TGTGCCAGCAGCTTATTATTAGCGGTCAATGAGCAGTTCTTC,CASSLLLAVNEQFF,NA,NA,TRBJ2-1,14,TRBV11-2
TGTGCCAGCAGCTTCGGGACAGTGAACACTGAAGCTTTCTTT,CASSFGTVNTEAFF,TRBD1,NA,TRBJ1-1,14,TRBV7-9
TGTGCCAGCAGTTTATCGGGAAGCTCCTACGAGCAGTACTTC,CASSLSGSSYEQYF,NA,NA,TRBJ2-7,14,TRBV28
TGTGCCAGCAGCGTACTACGGGGCGGGAGGGCCCTGAACACCGGGGAGCTGTTTTTT,CASSVLRGGRALNTGELFF,TRBD2,NA,TRBJ2-2,19,TRBV7-9
TGCAGCGTTGAAGATCTAACAGGGACGGAGACCCAGTACTTC,CSVEDLTGTETQYF,NA,NA,TRBJ2-5,14,TRBV29-1
TGTGCCACCGGGACAGGGTACAATGAGCAGTTCTTC,CATGTGYNEQFF,TRBD1,NA,TRBJ2-1,12,TRBV15
TGTGCCAGCAGCTTTCGGGGACTAGCGGGAGACACCGGGGAGCTGTTTTTT,CASSFRGLAGDTGELFF,TRBD2,NA,TRBJ2-2,17,TRBV11-2
TGTGCCACCAGTCGAGGGTCCGGTAAACGGACCTACGAGCAGTACTTC,CATSRGSGKRTYEQYF,NA,NA,TRBJ2-7,16,TRBV15
TGTGCCAGCAGTCTCCTTCCGGGGGGAGACGGGCCCCAGCATTTT,CASSLLPGGDGPQHF,NA,NA,TRBJ1-5,15,TRBV28
TGTGCCTGGAGCGTCGGGATAGAGACCCAGTACTTC,CAWSVGIETQYF,NA,NA,TRBJ2-5,12,TRBV30
TGTGCCAGCAGTTCGATCCCAGGGGGCATGTACCAAGAGACCCAGTACTTC,CASSSIPGGMYQETQYF,TRBD1,NA,TRBJ2-5,17,TRBV28
TGTGCCAGTAGAGTGGGACAGGGCGAAGGCTACACCTTC,CASRVGQGEGYTF,TRBD1,NA,TRBJ1-2,13,TRBV19
TGTGCCAGCAGCCGAGGGGGAGCTTTGGCCGAGCAGTACTTC,CASSRGGALAEQYF,NA,NA,TRBJ2-7,14,TRBV28
TGCGCCAGCACTCTAGCGGGAGGGCTCAATGAGCAGTTCTTC,CASTLAGGLNEQFF,TRBD2,NA,TRBJ2-1,14,TRBV4-1
TGCGCCAGCCAAAGTCAGGGGGCTGGAAACACCATATATTTT,CASQSQGAGNTIYF,TRBD1,NA,TRBJ1-3,14,TRBV5-1
TGTGCCAGCTCACCAAGGATGACTAGCGGGCACCAGAGTGGAAGAGGGACCCAGTACTTC,CASSPRMTSGHQSGRGTQYF,TRBD2,NA,TRBJ2-5,20,TRBV18
TGCGCCAGCAGCTCGACAGGGGGTTCCAATCAGCCCCAGCATTTT,CASSSTGGSNQPQHF,TRBD1,NA,TRBJ1-5,15,TRBV5-1
TGTGCCAGCAGTGTAGGGGCTAGCGGGAGGGTCGGCTACAATGAGCAGTTCTTC,CASSVGASGRVGYNEQFF,TRBD2,NA,TRBJ2-1,18,TRBV6-1
TGTGCCAGCAGCCCCCAGGGGACTAGCGGGAGCCACGAGCAGTACTTC,CASSPQGTSGSHEQYF,TRBD2,NA,TRBJ2-7,16,TRBV5-4
TGCGCCAGCAGCCATGCAAGGCTAGCGCCCTCCTACGAGCAGTACTTC,CASSHARLAPSYEQYF,NA,NA,TRBJ2-7,16,TRBV5-1
TGTGCCAGCTCACAGGACAGTCTCCATACGCAGTATTTT,CASSQDSLHTQYF,NA,NA,TRBJ2-3,13,TRBV18
TGTGCCAGCAGCGCGAGTGGAGGGGGGGGCTACGAGCAGTACTTC,CASSASGGGGYEQYF,NA,NA,TRBJ2-7,15,TRBV9
TGCAGCGTAGCCACCTCGGCGGGCTTGAACACTGAAGCTTTCTTT,CSVATSAGLNTEAFF,NA,NA,TRBJ1-1,15,TRBV29-1
TGTGCCATCAGACCCAGCGGGAGCACAGATACGCAGTATTTT,CAIRPSGSTDTQYF,NA,NA,TRBJ2-3,14,TRBV10-3
TGTGCCAGCAGCAAGCCCGGGACTAGCGGGAGGACATACAATGAGCAGTTCTTC,CASSKPGTSGRTYNEQFF,TRBD2,NA,TRBJ2-1,18,TRBV11-3
TGTGCCAGCAGCCAAAATCTAGCGGGGGGCACAGATACGCAGTATTTT,CASSQNLAGGTDTQYF,TRBD2,few,TRBJ2-3,16,TRBV4-2